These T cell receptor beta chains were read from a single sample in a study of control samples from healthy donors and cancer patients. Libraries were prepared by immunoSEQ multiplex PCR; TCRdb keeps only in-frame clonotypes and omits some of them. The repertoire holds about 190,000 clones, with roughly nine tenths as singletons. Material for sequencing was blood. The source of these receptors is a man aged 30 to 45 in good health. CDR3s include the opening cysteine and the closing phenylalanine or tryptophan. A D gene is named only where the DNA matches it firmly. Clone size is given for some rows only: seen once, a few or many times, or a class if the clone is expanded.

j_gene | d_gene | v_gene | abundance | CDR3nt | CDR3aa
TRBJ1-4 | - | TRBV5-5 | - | TGTGCCAGCAGCTTGGTACAGGGCGGAAATGAAAAACTGTTTTTT | CASSLVQGGNEKLFF
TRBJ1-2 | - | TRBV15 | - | TGTGCCACCAGCAGAGATCGAGGGAGCGGCTACACCTTC | CATSRDRGSGYTF
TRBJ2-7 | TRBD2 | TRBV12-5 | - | TGTGCTAGTGCCCGGGGGGCCTACGAGCAGTACTTC | CASARGAYEQYF
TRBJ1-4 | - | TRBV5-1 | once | TGCGCCAGCAGCTTGGGAGGGGAGGGTGAAAAACTGTTTTTT | CASSLGGEGEKLFF
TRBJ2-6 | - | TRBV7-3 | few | TGTGCCAGCAGCTCCTCGTTTCGGGGCTCTGGGGCCAACGTCCTGACTTTC | CASSSSFRGSGANVLTF
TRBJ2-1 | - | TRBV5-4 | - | TGTGCCAGCAGCTTGAGGGTGGGACTTTCCTACAATGAGCAGTTCTTC | CASSLRVGLSYNEQFF
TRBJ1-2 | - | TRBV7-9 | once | TGTGCCAGCAGCTTACAGTCTGGGAGGGCTCGCGGCTACACCTTC | CASSLQSGRARGYTF
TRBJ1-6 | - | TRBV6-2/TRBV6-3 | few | TGTGCCAGCAGTTACTTGGGGAATTCACCCCTCCACTTT | CASSYLGNSPLHF
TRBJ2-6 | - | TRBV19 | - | TGTGCCGCCTACCGACGTGGGGAAACCTTGGGGTCTGGGGCCAACGTCCTGACTTTC | CAAYRRGETLGSGANVLTF
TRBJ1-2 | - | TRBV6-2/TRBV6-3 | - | TGTGCCAGCAGTTACTCGATCCTTTCCGGGGATGGCTACACCTTC | CASSYSILSGDGYTF
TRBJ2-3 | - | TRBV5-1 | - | TGCGCCAGCAGCCTGGGACTTCTAGAAACCACAGATACGCAGTATTTT | CASSLGLLETTDTQYF
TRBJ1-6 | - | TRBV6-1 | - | TGTGCCAGCAGTGAAGCGCTAACAGCCTCCAATTCACCCCTCCACTTT | CASSEALTASNSPLHF
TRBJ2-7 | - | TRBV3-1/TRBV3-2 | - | TGTGCCAGCAGCCAAGAGGTCGGTTTTCACGAGCAGTACTTC | CASSQEVGFHEQYF
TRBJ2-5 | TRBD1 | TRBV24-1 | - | TGTGCCACCCAGAGTCAGGGGGCTTGGGAGACCCAGTACTTC | CATQSQGAWETQYF
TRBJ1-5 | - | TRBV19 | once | TGTGCCAGTAGTATGGGCAGGGGCAATCAGCCCCAGCATTTT | CASSMGRGNQPQHF
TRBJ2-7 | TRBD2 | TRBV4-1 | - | TGCGCCAGCAGCCTTATAGCGGGGGGAGGTCGGTACGAGCAGTACTTC | CASSLIAGGGRYEQYF